Listed below are T cell receptor beta chains from one sample, sequenced in a study of blood T cell repertoires in COVID-19. Profiling relied on immunoSEQ multiplex PCR, and the TCRdb table lists in-frame clones only, not all of them. The data contain hundreds of thousands of clones, approximately 82% of them singletons. Source material: peripheral blood. All receptors derive from a woman over 75 with acute or convalescent COVID-19. Both conserved end residues are part of each CDR3. Each record gives: CDR3 length, V gene, D gene, J gene, CDR3 DNA, CDR3 protein. The D gene is left open where the match is weak.

>13|TRBV28|TRBD2|TRBJ2-5
TGTGCCAGTCATCGGGGGGTCCAAGAGACCCAGTACTTC
CASHRGVQETQYF
>17|TRBV7-6|TRBD1|TRBJ2-6
TGTGCCAGCAGCCCCGGGACAGCCATCTCTGGGGCCAACGTCCTGACTTTC
CASSPGTAISGANVLTF
>17|TRBV5-4|TRBD1|TRBJ1-6
TGTGCCAGCACCCGAGGAGGGGGCGCAACCTATAATTCACCCCTCCACTTT
CASTRGGGATYNSPLHF
>16|TRBV7-2|TRBD1|TRBJ1-1
TGTGCCAGCAGCTTAGTCGGTGGGACAGGGGGCACTGAAGCTTTCTTT
CASSLVGGTGGTEAFF
>14|TRBV5-1|TRBD1|TRBJ1-6
TGCGCCAGCCAGCGGGACAGGGGGGACTCACCCCTCCACTTT
CASQRDRGDSPLHF
>15|TRBV7-9|TRBD1|TRBJ1-2
TGTGCCAGCAGCTTAGATCAGGGACAGGGAAATGGCTACACCTTC
CASSLDQGQGNGYTF
>15|TRBV5-1|NA|TRBJ1-6
TGCGCCAGCAGCTTGGGCGGTCTCTATAATTCACCCCTCCACTTT
CASSLGGLYNSPLHF
>13|TRBV6-5|NA|TRBJ2-7
TGTGCCAGCAGTCTGTCAGGGGCCCACGAGCAGTACTTC
CASSLSGAHEQYF
>19|TRBV7-3|TRBD1|TRBJ1-5
TGTGCCAGCAGCTTAGGATTTGGGACAGGTGGGACTAGCAATCAGCCCCAGCATTTT
CASSLGFGTGGTSNQPQHF
>17|TRBV27|TRBD1|TRBJ1-1
TGTGCCAGCAGTTTGAAGCGGCCAGGGGGCCAGAACACTGAAGCTTTCTTT
CASSLKRPGGQNTEAFF
>16|TRBV3-1/TRBV3-2|NA|TRBJ1-5
TGTGCCAGCAGCCAAGATTCCGCCCACGGGGGTCAGCCCCAGCATTTT
CASSQDSAHGGQPQHF
>14|TRBV30|NA|TRBJ2-7
TGTGCCTGGGTAAATTCGGACAGCACCTACGAGCAGTACTTC
CAWVNSDSTYEQYF
>13|TRBV10-3|NA|TRBJ1-1
TGTGCCATCAATCCCCGGAGGGACACTGAAGCTTTCTTT
CAINPRRDTEAFF
>13|TRBV12-3/TRBV12-4|NA|TRBJ2-1
TGTGCCAGCAGTTTCTCTGGGCGCAATGAGCAGTTCTTC
CASSFSGRNEQFF